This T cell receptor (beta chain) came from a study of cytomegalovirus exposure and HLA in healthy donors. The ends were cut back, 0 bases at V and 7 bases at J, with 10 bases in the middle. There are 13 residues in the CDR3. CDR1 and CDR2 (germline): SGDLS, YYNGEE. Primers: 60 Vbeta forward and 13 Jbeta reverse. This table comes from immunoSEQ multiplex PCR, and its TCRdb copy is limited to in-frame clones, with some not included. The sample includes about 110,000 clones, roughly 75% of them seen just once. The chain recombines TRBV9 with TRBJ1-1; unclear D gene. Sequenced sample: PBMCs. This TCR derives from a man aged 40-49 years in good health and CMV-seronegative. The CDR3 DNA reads TGTGCCAGCAGCGTAGATGAGGGCAGTGAAGCTTTCTTT. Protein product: CASSVDEGSEAFF.